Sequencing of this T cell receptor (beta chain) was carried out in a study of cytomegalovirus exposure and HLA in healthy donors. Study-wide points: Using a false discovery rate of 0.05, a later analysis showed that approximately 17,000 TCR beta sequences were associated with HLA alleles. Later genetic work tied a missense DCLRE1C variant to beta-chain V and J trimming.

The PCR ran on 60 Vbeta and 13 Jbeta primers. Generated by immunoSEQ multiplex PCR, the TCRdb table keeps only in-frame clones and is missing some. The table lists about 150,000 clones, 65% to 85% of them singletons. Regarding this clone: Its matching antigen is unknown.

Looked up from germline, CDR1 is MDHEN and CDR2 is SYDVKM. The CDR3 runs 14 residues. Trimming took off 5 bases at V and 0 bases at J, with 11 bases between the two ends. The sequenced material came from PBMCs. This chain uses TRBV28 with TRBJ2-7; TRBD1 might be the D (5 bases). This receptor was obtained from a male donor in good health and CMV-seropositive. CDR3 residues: CASSPWTNSYEQYF. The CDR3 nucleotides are TGTGCCAGCAGTCCCTGGACAAACTCCTACGAGCAGTACTTC. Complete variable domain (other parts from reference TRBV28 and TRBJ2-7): DVKVTQSSRYLVKRTGEKVFLECVQDMDHENMFWYRQDPGLGLRLIYFSYDVKMKEKGDIPEGYSVSREKKERFSLILESASTNQTSMYLCASSPWTNSYEQYFGPGTRLTVT.